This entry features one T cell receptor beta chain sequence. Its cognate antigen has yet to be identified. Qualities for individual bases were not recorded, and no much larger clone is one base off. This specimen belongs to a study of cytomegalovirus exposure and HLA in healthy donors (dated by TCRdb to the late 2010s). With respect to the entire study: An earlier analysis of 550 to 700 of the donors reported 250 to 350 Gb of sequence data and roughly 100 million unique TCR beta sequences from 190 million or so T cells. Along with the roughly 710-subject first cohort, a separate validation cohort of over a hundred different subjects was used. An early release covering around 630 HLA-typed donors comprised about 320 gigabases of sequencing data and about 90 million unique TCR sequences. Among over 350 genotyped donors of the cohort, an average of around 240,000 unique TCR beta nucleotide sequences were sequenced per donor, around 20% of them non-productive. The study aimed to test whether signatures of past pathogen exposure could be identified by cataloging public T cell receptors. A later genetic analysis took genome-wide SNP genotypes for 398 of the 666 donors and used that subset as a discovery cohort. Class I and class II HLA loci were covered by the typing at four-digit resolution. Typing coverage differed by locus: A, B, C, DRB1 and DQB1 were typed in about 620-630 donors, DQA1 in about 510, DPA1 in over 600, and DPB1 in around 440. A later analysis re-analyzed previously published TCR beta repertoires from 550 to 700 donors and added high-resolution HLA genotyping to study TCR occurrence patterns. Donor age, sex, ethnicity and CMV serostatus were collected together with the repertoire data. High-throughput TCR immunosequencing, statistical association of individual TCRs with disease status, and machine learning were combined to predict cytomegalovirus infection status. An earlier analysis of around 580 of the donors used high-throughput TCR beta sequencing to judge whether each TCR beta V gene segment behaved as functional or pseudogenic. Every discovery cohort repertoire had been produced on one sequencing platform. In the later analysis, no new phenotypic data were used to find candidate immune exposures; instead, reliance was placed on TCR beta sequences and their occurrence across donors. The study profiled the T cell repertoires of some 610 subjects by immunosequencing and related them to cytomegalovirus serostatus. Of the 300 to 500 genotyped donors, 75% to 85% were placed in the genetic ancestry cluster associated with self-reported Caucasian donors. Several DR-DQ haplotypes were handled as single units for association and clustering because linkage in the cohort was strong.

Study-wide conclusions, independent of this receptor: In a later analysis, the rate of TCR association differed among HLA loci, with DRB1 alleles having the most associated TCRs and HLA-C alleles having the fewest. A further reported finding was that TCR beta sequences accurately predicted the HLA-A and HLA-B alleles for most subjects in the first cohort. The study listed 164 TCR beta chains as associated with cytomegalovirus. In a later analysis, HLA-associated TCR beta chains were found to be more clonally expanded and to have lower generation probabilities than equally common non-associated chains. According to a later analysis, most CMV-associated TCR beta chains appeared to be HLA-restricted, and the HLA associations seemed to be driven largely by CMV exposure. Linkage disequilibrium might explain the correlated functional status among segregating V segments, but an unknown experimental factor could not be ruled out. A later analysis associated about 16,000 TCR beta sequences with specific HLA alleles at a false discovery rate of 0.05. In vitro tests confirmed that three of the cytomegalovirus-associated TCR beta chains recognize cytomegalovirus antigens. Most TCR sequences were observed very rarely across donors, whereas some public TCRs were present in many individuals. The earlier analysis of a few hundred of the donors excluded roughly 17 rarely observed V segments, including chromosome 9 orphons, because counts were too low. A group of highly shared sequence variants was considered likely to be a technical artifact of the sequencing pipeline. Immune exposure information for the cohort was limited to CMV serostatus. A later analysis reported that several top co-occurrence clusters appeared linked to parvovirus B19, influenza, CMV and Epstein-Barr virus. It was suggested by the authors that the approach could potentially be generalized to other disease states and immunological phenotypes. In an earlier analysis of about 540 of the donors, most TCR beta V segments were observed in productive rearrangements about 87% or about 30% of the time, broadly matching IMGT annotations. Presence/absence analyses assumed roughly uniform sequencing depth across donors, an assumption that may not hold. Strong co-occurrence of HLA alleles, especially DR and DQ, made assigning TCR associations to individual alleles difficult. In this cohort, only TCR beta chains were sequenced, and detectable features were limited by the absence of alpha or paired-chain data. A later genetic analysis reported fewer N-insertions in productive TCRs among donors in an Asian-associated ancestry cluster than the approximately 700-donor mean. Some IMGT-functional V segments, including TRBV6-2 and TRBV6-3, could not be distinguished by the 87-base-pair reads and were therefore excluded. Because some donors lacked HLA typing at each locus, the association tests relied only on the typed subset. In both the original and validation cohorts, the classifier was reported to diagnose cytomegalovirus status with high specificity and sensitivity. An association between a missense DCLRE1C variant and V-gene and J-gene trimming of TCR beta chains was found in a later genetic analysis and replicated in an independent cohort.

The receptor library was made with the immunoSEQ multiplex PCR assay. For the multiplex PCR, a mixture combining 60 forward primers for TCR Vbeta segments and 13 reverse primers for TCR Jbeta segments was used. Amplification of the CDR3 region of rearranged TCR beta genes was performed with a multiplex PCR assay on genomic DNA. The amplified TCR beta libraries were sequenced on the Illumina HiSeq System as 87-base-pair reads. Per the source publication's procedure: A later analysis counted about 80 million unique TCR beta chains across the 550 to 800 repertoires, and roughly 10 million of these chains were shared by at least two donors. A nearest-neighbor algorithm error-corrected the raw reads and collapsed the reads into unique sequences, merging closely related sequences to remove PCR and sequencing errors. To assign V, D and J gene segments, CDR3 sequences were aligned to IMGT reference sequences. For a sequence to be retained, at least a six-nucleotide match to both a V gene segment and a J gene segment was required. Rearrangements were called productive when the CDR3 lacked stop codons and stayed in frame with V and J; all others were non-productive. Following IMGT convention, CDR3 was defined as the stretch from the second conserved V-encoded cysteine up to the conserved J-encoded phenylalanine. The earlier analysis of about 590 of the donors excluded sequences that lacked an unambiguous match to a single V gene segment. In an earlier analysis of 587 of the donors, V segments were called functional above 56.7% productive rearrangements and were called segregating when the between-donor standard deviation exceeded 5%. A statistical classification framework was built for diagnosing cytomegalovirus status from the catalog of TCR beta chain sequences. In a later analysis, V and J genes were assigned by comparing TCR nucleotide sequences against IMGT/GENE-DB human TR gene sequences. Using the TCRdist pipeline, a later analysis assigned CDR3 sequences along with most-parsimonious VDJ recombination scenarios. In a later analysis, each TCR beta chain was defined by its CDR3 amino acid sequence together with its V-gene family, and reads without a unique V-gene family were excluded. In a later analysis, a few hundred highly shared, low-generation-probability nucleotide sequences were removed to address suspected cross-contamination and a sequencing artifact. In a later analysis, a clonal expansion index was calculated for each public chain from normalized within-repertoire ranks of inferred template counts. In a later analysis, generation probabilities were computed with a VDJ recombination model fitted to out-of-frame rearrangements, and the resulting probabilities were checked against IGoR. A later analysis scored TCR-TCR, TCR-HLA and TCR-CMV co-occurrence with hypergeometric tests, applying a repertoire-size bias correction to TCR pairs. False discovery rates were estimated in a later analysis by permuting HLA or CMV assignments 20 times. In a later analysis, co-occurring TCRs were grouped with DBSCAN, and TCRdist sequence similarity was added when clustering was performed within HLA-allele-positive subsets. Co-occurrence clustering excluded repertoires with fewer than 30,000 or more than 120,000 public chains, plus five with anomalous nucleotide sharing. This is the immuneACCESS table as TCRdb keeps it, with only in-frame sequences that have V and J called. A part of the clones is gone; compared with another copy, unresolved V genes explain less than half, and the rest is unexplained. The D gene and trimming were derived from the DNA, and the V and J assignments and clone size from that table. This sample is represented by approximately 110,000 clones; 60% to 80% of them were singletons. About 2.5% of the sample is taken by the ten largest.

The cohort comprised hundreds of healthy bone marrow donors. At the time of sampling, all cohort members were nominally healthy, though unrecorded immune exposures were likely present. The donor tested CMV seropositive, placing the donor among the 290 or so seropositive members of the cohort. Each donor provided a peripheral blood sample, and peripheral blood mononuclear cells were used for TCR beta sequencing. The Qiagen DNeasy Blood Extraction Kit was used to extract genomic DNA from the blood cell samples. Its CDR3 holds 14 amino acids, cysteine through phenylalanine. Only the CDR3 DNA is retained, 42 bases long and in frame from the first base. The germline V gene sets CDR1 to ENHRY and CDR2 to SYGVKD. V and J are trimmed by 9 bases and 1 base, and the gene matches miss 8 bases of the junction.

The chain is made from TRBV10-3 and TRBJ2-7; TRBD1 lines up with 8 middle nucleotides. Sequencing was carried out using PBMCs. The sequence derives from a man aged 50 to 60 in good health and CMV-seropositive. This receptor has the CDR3 CAIATGTGSYEQYF. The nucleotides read TGTGCCATTGCCACCGGGACAGGTTCCTACGAGCAGTACTTC.